Listed below are T cell receptor beta chains from one sample, sequenced in a study of cytomegalovirus exposure and HLA in healthy donors. Method: immunoSEQ multiplex PCR; TCRdb's copy keeps in-frame clones and lacks some. The table lists roughly 200,000 clones, 80% of them singletons. The material sequenced was PBMCs. The receptors originated from a man between 35 and 55 years old in good health and CMV-seronegative. Each CDR3 is given with its conserved first and last residue. Each record gives: clone size, V gene, J gene, D gene, CDR3 DNA, CDR3 protein. The D gene is left open where the match is weak. Where a row states a size, it is once, few, many or the class of an expanded clone; other rows omit it.

>NA|TRBV29-1|TRBJ2-6|TRBD1
TGCAGCGTGGCCGGGACAGAGAGCTCTGGGGCCAACGTCCTGACTTTC
CSVAGTESSGANVLTF
>NA|TRBV27|TRBJ2-1|TRBD2
TGTGCCAGCAGATATAGCGGGTTCCGCTCCTACAATGAGCAGTTCTTC
CASRYSGFRSYNEQFF
>NA|TRBV5-4|TRBJ2-7|TRBD2
TGTGCCAGCAGCGCGGACGGGAGGGCCTACGAGCAGTACTTC
CASSADGRAYEQYF
>NA|TRBV6-6|TRBJ2-7|NA
TGTGCCAGCAGTTACCTACCGGGAATCGACGAGCAGTACTTC
CASSYLPGIDEQYF
>NA|TRBV6-4|TRBJ2-6|NA
TGTGCCAGCAGGCCGGCTGGGGCCAACGTCCTGACTTTC
CASRPAGANVLTF
>NA|TRBV5-1|TRBJ2-2|TRBD1
TGCGCCAGCAGAGCCGGGACAGGGTCCGGGGAGCTGTTTTTT
CASRAGTGSGELFF
>once|TRBV7-9|TRBJ1-3|TRBD1
TGTGCCAGCAGACTTTTGACAGGGCAGACCTTAAACACCATATATTTT
CASRLLTGQTLNTIYF
>NA|TRBV27|TRBJ2-7|TRBD1
TGTGCCAGCAGCAACTGGGACAGTGGGACCTACGAGCAGTACTTC
CASSNWDSGTYEQYF
>NA|TRBV29-1|TRBJ2-1|NA
TGCAGCGTTCTCCGGACAGCTGCCCCCTACAATGAGCAGTTCTTC
CSVLRTAAPYNEQFF
>NA|TRBV7-2|TRBJ2-7|TRBD2
TGTGCCAGCAGCACCGGGACTAGCGGCTACGAGCAGTACTTC
CASSTGTSGYEQYF
>NA|TRBV5-6|TRBJ2-7|NA
TGTGCCAGCAGCTTGAGGACTGAGCAGTACTTC
CASSLRTEQYF
>NA|TRBV4-3|TRBJ1-4|NA
TGCGCCAGCAGCCAAGTTTACGGGGGGGGTGAAAAACTGTTTTTT
CASSQVYGGGEKLFF
>NA|TRBV25-1|TRBJ1-1|TRBD1
TGTGCCAGCAGTGCGGCTACAGGGGTTAGGACTGAAGCTTTCTTT
CASSAATGVRTEAFF
>NA|TRBV18|TRBJ1-1|TRBD1
TGTGCCAGCTCAAAAGACAGGGGGACACTTGAAGCTTTCTTT
CASSKDRGTLEAFF
>NA|TRBV5-1|TRBJ2-3|NA
TGCGCCAGCAGCTTCAGCGGAATCACAGATACGCAGTATTTT
CASSFSGITDTQYF
>few|TRBV7-2|TRBJ1-2|NA
TGTGCCAGCAGCACACCAACAGGAAACTCTAACTATGGCTACACCTTC
CASSTPTGNSNYGYTF
>NA|TRBV2|TRBJ2-1|NA
TGTGCCAGCAGTGATCCCGGAGGGACCGTTTCGCACGGGCAGTTCTTC
CASSDPGGTVSHGQFF
>NA|TRBV29-1|TRBJ2-1|NA
TGCAGCGTTGGGACTACCCCCGAGCAGTTCTTC
CSVGTTPEQFF
>NA|TRBV9|TRBJ1-6|TRBD1
TGTGCCAGCAACCCACAGGGGGCAGATAATTCACCCCTCCACTTT
CASNPQGADNSPLHF
>few|TRBV5-6|TRBJ1-2|TRBD1
TGTGCCAGCAGCTTGGCCCCCTCTACAGGGGACTATGGCTACACCTTC
CASSLAPSTGDYGYTF
>NA|TRBV10-3|TRBJ1-2|NA
TGTGCCATCAGGCTAACCACACGTGAAGGGGATGGCTACACCTTC
CAIRLTTREGDGYTF
>NA|TRBV15|TRBJ1-4|TRBD1
TGTGCCACCAGCACCCGACAGGGGGGCGAAAAACTGTTTTTT
CATSTRQGGEKLFF
>NA|TRBV2|TRBJ1-3|NA
TGTGCCACCTCTACGGGGGGTGGAAACACCATATATTTT
CATSTGGGNTIYF
>NA|TRBV2|TRBJ1-1|NA
TGTGCCAGCATTAGGACTGAGCTCACTGAAGCTTTCTTT
CASIRTELTEAFF
>NA|TRBV15|TRBJ1-1|NA
TGTGCCACCAGCTACAGGACAGACACTGAAGCTTTCTTT
CATSYRTDTEAFF